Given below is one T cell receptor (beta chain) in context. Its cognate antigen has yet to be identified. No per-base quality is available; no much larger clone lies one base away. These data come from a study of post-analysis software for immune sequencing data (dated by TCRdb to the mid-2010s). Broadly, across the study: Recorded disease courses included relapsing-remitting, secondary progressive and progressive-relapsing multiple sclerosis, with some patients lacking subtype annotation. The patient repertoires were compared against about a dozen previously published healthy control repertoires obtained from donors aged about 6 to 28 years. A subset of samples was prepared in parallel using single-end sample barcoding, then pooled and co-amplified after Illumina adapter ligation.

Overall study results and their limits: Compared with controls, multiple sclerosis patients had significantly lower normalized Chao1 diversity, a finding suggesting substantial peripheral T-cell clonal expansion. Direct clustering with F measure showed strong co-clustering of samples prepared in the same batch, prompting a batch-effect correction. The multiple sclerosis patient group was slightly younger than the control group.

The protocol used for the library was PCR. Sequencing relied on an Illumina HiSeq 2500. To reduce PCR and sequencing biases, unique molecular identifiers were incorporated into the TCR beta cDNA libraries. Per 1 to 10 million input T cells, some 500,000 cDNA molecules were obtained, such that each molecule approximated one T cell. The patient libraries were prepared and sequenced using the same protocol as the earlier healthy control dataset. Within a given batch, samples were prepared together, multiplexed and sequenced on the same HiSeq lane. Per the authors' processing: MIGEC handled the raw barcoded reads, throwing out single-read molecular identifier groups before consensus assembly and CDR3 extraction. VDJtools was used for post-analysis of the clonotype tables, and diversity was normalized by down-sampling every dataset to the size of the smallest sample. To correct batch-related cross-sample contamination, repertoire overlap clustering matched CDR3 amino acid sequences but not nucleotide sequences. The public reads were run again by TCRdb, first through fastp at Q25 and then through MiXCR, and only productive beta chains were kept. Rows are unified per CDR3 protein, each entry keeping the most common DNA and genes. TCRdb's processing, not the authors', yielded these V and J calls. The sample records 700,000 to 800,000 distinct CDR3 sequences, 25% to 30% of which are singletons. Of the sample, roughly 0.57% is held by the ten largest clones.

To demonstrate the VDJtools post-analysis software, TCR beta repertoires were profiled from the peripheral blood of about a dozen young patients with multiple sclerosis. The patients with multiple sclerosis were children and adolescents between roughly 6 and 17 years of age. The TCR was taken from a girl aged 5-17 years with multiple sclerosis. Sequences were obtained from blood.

DNA sequence: TGTGCCAGCTCACCACAACGGGACCGGCCGATGGCTAACTATGGCTACACCTTC. Its protein reads: CASSPQRDRPMANYGYTF. The chain is encoded by TRBV18 joined to TRBJ1-2, with TRBD1 tentatively as D gene (5 bases match). The V end loses 1 base and the J end loses 0 bases, and a stretch of 18 bases separates them. CDR1 and CDR2 (KGHSH, LQKENI) derive from the germline V gene. The CDR3 sequence holds 18 residues, the cysteine and phenylalanine included. This entry keeps only the CDR3 DNA: 54 bases, framed from base 1.